The T cell receptor (beta chain) under discussion was sequenced for a study of blood T cell repertoires in COVID-19. Turning to the study itself: From the United States, Italy and Spain came samples of acute and convalescent COVID-19. T cells, B-cell-depleted T cells, or PBMCs provided the cDNA or gDNA that served as material.

Original methodology: Cell counts per sample came from amplifying reference gene primers. Here immunoSEQ multiplex PCR was the method, and the copy in TCRdb shows in-frame clones only, minus some. The V and J calls and clone size are taken from that table; D and trimming were inferred from the DNA. The table lists over 150,000 clones, 90% of them singletons, with 0.5% to 0.55% in the top ten. This TCR was recovered from a man over 45 with acute or convalescent COVID-19. Sequencing input: peripheral blood.

DNA for the CDR3: TGTGCCAGCAGTTACTCGACAGGGTCCCACGAGCAGTACTTC. Amino acids: CASSYSTGSHEQYF. J is TRBJ2-7 and V is TRBV6-5, with 7 bases lining up with TRBD1. In germline, CDR1 is MNHEY, CDR2 SVGAGI. CDR3 length: 14 amino acids. J gave up 5 bases and V 0 bases, and 4 bases lay outside the gene matches.